This T cell receptor (beta chain) was sequenced during a study of blood T cells in healthy people across ages. Every participating donor contributed approximately 9.5 milliliters of peripheral blood through a draw. This clonotype was recorded a few times. No antigen is known for it. The junction departs from germline at one end; a sequencing error may be responsible. Through a sample-barcoded 5' primer and a J-beta primer mix, a second PCR was run for roughly 6 to 12 cycles. A single record per CDR3 protein comes from TCRdb applying MiXCR to the 5' RACE reads. The sample carries approximately 1.5 million distinct CDR3 sequences, about 31% recorded once. The CDR3 sequence is 12 residues long. The germline V gene has CDR1 SGHNT and CDR2 YYREEE (reference sequence). Notes on the study in general: Age advanced and TCR beta diversity per million T cells fell, roughly linearly.

The chain is built from TRBV5-4 and TRBJ1-2; D not certain. Material for sequencing was blood. The source is a woman in her twenties or thirties in good health. The CDR3 loop is CASSPGLWGYTF. CDR3 DNA sequence: TGCGCCAGCAGCCCCGGATTGTGGGGCTACACCTTC.